A selection of T cell receptor beta chains follows, all from one sample in a study of CD8+ T cells in alopecia areata. Generated by immunoSEQ multiplex PCR, the TCRdb table keeps only in-frame clones and is missing some. The repertoire consists of fewer than 40,000 clones, with approximately 60% occurring once and the leading ten covering approximately 19%. What was sequenced was NKG2D-high CD8+ T cells sorted from blood. All receptors come from a human donor with alopecia areata. Both conserved end residues are part of each CDR3. A D gene is named only where the DNA matches it firmly. Size values are once, few and many counts, or a class for expanded clones, and some rows have none.

V gene,J gene,clone size,D gene,CDR3 DNA,CDR3 protein
TRBV7-9,TRBJ2-5,-,-,TGTGCCAGCAGCTCGGACCAAGAGACCCAGTACTTC,CASSSDQETQYF
TRBV4-3,TRBJ2-7,-,-,TGCGCCAGCAGCCAAGATCTTATATGGTCTAACGAGCAGTACTTC,CASSQDLIWSNEQYF
TRBV7-2,TRBJ2-7,few,TRBD1,TGTGCCAGCAGCTTAGAACCGGGACAGGGAAAGGAGCAGTACTTC,CASSLEPGQGKEQYF
TRBV29-1,TRBJ2-2,-,TRBD1,TGCAGCGTCTGGGACAGGGACGACACCGGGGAGCTGTTTTTT,CSVWDRDDTGELFF
TRBV7-9,TRBJ2-1,few,-,TGTGCCAGCAGCTTGGGTCTTAACAATGAGCAGTTCTTC,CASSLGLNNEQFF
TRBV4-1,TRBJ2-7,-,TRBD1,TGCGCCAGCAGCCAGGGACAGGGTCTCCACGAGCAGTACTTC,CASSQGQGLHEQYF
TRBV7-9,TRBJ1-5,few,TRBD1,TGTGCCAGCAGCCCCCAGGACAGGGTTCAGCCCCAGCATTTT,CASSPQDRVQPQHF
TRBV7-6,TRBJ2-5,-,-,TGTGCCAGCAGCCCGAGCGGGTCCGGTAGGGAGACCCAGTACTTC,CASSPSGSGRETQYF
TRBV27,TRBJ1-1,-,-,TGTGCCAGCAGTCTCCTCGGGTTGAACACTGAAGCTTTCTTT,CASSLLGLNTEAFF
TRBV15,TRBJ2-7,-,-,TGTGCCACCAGCAGAGATTTGGGGACCGAACGCTACGAGCAGTACTTC,CATSRDLGTERYEQYF
TRBV23-1,TRBJ1-2,few,-,TGCGCCAGCAGTCATTGCTTTAGGAATGGCTACACCTTC,CASSHCFRNGYTF
TRBV7-9,TRBJ2-3,-,TRBD2,TGTGCCAGCAGCGGGACTAGCGGCACCACAGATACGCAGTATTTT,CASSGTSGTTDTQYF
TRBV29-1,TRBJ1-2,few,TRBD1,TGCAGCGCCCCGGGACAGGGTGCTGGCTACACCTTC,CSAPGQGAGYTF
TRBV15,TRBJ2-1,-,-,TGTGCCACCAGCAGAGGCAAGGGCTCCTACAATGAGCAGTTCTTC,CATSRGKGSYNEQFF
TRBV27,TRBJ2-7,-,TRBD2,TGTGCCAGCAGGTGGGGCGGGGGACCCACCTACGAGCAGTACTTC,CASRWGGGPTYEQYF
TRBV28,TRBJ1-5,-,TRBD1,TGTGCCAGCAGTGGGACAGGGGTGCTTCAGCCCCAGCATTTT,CASSGTGVLQPQHF
TRBV15,TRBJ2-1,-,-,TGTGCCACCAGCACCGAAACTAGGTTCAATGAGCAGTTCTTC,CATSTETRFNEQFF
TRBV7-8,TRBJ1-1,few,-,TGTGCCAGCAGCTTAAAACATTTCACTGAAGCTTTCTTT,CASSLKHFTEAFF
TRBV27,TRBJ2-1,-,TRBD1,TGTGCCAGCAGTTTGCAGGGGGCTTACAATGAGCAGTTCTTC,CASSLQGAYNEQFF
TRBV4-1,TRBJ2-3,-,-,TGTGCCAGCAGCCCCATTGCGGCTAGCACAGATACGCAGTATTTT,CASSPIAASTDTQYF
TRBV5-1,TRBJ2-4,-,-,TGCGCCAGCAGCACGGGTCTGGCCAAAAACATTCAGTACTTC,CASSTGLAKNIQYF
TRBV5-6,TRBJ2-1,-,-,TGTGCCAGCAGCCTATTCGGGACTCCCAATGAGCAGTTCTTC,CASSLFGTPNEQFF
TRBV28,TRBJ1-2,-,-,TGTGCCAGCAGACACACCGTTAACTATGGCTACACCTTC,CASRHTVNYGYTF
TRBV13,TRBJ2-7,few,-,TGTGCCAGCCGACAGGTGTTCTCCTACGAGCAGTACTTC,CASRQVFSYEQYF
TRBV6-5,TRBJ1-3,few,TRBD1,TGTGCCAGCAGTCGACAGGGCTCTGGAAACACCATATATTTT,CASSRQGSGNTIYF
TRBV7-9,TRBJ1-5,-,TRBD1,TGTGCCAGCAGCCGGACAGGGGTAAATCAGCCCCAGCATTTT,CASSRTGVNQPQHF
TRBV6-4,TRBJ2-1,-,-,TGTGCCAGCAGTTTACCAGGTATTAACCAGTTCTTC,CASSLPGINQFF
TRBV2,TRBJ2-1,-,TRBD1,TGTGCCAGCAGGCGGGACAGGGGGCACTACAATGAGCAGTTCTTC,CASRRDRGHYNEQFF
TRBV27,TRBJ1-1,-,-,TGTGCCAGCAGTGCACGAACAGGGAGCACTGAAGCTTTCTTT,CASSARTGSTEAFF
TRBV9,TRBJ2-2,few,TRBD2,TGTGCCAGCAGCGCCTCGCTCGTAGCGGGAGCCACCACCGGGGAGCTGTTTTTT,CASSASLVAGATTGELFF
TRBV10-3,TRBJ1-4,few,-,TGTGCCATCAGTGAGTCAGGGACAACTAATGAAAAACTGTTTTTT,CAISESGTTNEKLFF
TRBV29-1,TRBJ1-2,-,-,TGCAGCGTTGGGGCCCAACGAGGCGACTATGGCTACACCTTC,CSVGAQRGDYGYTF
TRBV5-1,TRBJ2-1,-,-,TGTGCCAGCAGTGCTATACTTTACAATGAGCAGTTCTTC,CASSAILYNEQFF
TRBV4-1,TRBJ2-4,-,-,TGCGCCAGCAGCCTCCTGGAGGGGGAAGGTAACATTCAGTACTTC,CASSLLEGEGNIQYF
TRBV4-1,TRBJ1-1,-,-,TGCGCCAGCAGCCAAGACGCGGGCCTCATGAACACTGAAGCTTTCTTT,CASSQDAGLMNTEAFF
TRBV13,TRBJ2-5,-,-,TGTGCCAGCAGCTTTCGGGCCGAAGAGACCCAGTACTTC,CASSFRAEETQYF
TRBV30,TRBJ2-1,-,-,TGTGCCTGGAGTATCGTAGGACTCAACAATGAGCAGTTCTTC,CAWSIVGLNNEQFF
TRBV7-9,TRBJ2-1,-,-,TGTGCCAGCAGCCCGACTGGGACTAATGAGCAGTTCTTC,CASSPTGTNEQFF
TRBV29-1,TRBJ2-1,-,TRBD1,TGCAGCGTTGAAGAGGACAGGGATGGGCAGTTCTTC,CSVEEDRDGQFF
TRBV9,TRBJ2-1,-,TRBD2,TGTGCCAGCAGCGTAGATTTAGGACTAGCCAATGAGCAGTTCTTC,CASSVDLGLANEQFF
TRBV11-2,TRBJ2-6,few,TRBD1,TGTGCCAGCAGCTCCCAATCGACAGGGCCCTCTGGGGCCAACGTCCTGACTTTC,CASSSQSTGPSGANVLTF
TRBV7-9,TRBJ2-1,-,-,TGTGCCAGCAGCTTACATGAGCAGTTCTTC,CASSLHEQFF
TRBV29-1,TRBJ1-3,-,-,TGCAGCGTTAACACGGACTCTGGAAACACCATATATTTT,CSVNTDSGNTIYF
TRBV6-5,TRBJ2-7,-,-,TGTGCCAGCAGTGATATTGACAGCTACGAGCAGTACTTC,CASSDIDSYEQYF
TRBV6-5,TRBJ2-3,-,TRBD1,TGTGCCAGCAGGGGACAGCGAGATACGCAGTATTTT,CASRGQRDTQYF
TRBV5-6,TRBJ2-1,-,-,TGTGCCAGCAGCTTCTATGACAATGAGCAGTTCTTC,CASSFYDNEQFF